This TCR beta chain came from a study of human T cells and chemical hapten exposure. Study details: Patches with 0.01% DPC went on the upper back, and the tests were read at 6 days. The study enrolled mostly female patients with alopecia areata, totalis or universalis. Study findings and constraints: Each of the donors had alopecia, so their immune responses may not resemble those of healthy people.

TCRdb used MiXCR to reprocess the RACE reads, holding one entry per CDR3 protein. The table records roughly 380,000 distinct CDR3 sequences, roughly 4.6% of them present only once. This sample's time point: pre-sensitization, week 0. The sample's treatment: therapeutic diphenylcyclopropenone sensitization with weekly scalp DPC. Remarks on this clonotype: Its antigen is currently unknown. This sequence may be a read error, since a much larger clone differs from it by one base.

Per germline, CDR1 MGHDK and CDR2 SYGVNS. CDR3 length equals 13 residues. The gene calls are TRBV25-1 and TRBJ2-3, with no clear D. This receptor was obtained from a woman aged 45-65 years with alopecia areata. Some clones in this sample may be carry-over from other donors' samples. Specimen: whole blood, collected in connection with sensitization to the hapten diphenylcyclopropenone (DPC). CDR3 in amino acids: CASSESGTDTQCF. The CDR3 nucleotides are TGTGCCAGCAGTGAAAGTGGCACAGATACGCAGTGTTTT.